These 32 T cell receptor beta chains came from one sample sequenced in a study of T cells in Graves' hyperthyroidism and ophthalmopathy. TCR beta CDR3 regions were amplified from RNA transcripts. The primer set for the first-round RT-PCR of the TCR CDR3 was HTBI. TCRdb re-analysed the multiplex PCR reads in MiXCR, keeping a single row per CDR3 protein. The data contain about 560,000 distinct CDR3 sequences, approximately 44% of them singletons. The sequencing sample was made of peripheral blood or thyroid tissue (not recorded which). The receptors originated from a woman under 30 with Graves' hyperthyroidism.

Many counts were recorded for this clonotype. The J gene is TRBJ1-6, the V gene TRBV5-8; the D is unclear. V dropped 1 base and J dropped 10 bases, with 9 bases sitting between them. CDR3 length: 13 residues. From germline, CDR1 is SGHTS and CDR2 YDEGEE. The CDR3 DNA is TGTGCCAGCAGCTTGTGGTCGCTGTCACCCCTCCACTTT. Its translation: CASSLWSLSPLHF.

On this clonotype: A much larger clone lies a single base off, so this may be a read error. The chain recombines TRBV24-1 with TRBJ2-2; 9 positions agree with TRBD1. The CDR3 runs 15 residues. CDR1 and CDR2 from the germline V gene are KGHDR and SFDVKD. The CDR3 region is CATMGTGTVSGELVF. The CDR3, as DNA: TGTGCCACCATGGGGACAGGGACCGTGAGCGGGGAGCTGGTTTTT.

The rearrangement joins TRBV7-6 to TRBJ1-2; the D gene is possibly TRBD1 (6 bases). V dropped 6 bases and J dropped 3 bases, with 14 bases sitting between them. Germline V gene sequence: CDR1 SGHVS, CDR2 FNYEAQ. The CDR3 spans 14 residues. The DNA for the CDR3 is TGTGCCAGCAGGCCTTCGGGACATGACTATGGCTACACCTTC. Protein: CASRPSGHDYGYTF.

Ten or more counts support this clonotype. CDR3 coding DNA: TGTGCCAGTAGTGGACAGGACAATCAGCCCCAGCATTTT. Residues: CASSGQDNQPQHF. This chain links TRBV19 with TRBJ1-5, with TRBD1 matching 7 bases. CDR1 is LNHDA and CDR2 is SQIVND in the germline V gene (reference sequence). After removal of 5 bases from V and 3 bases from J, the junction contained 1 base not matched to a gene. The CDR3 totals 13 residues.

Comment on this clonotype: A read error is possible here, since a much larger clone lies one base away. The CDR3 region is CATVDGLFGNTIYF. Written as DNA, the CDR3 is TGTGCCACCGTGGACGGCCTGTTTGGAAACACCATATATTTT. This chain joins TRBV15 and TRBJ1-3; D call uncertain. V was cut by 8 bases and J by 3 bases, with 14 bases left in between. Germline V gene data show CDR1 as LNHNV and CDR2 as YYDKDF (reference sequence). The CDR3 sequence is 14 residues long.

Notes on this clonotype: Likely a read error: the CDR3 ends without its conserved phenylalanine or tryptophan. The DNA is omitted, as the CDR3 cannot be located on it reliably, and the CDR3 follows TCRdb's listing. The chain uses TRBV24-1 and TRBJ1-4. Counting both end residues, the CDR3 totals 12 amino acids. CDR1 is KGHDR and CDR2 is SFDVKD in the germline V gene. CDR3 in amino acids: CATSDATSGRFY.

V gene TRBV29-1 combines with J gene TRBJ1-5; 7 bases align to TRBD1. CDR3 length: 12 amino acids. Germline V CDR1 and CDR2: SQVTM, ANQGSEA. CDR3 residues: CSGQVANQPQHF. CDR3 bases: TGCAGTGGACAGGTAGCAAATCAGCCCCAGCATTTT.

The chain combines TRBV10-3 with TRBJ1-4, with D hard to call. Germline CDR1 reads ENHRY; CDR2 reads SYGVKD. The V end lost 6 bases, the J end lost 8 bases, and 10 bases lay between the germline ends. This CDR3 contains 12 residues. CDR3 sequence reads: CAISVLWEKLFF. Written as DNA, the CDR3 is TGTGCCATCAGCGTTCTCTGGGAAAAACTGTTTTTT.

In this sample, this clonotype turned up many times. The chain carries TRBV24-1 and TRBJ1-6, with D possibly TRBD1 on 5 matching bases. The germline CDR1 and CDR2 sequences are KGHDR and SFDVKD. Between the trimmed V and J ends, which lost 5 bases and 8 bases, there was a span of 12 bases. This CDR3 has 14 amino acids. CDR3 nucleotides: TGTGCCACCAGTGCCGGAGACAGAGATTCACCCCTCCACTTT. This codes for CATSAGDRDSPLHF.

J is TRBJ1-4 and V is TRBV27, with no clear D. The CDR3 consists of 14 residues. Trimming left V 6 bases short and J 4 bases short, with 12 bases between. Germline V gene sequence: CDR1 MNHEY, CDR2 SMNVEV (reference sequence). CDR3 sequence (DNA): TGTGCCAGCAGCCAAGGCGGCCATAATGAAAAACTGTTTTTT. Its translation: CASSQGGHNEKLFF.

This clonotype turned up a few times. The CDR3 DNA reads TGTGCCAGCAGCTTGGGGATGGGGTTCGATGAAAAACTGTTTTTT. Its protein is CASSLGMGFDEKLFF. V usage is TRBV7-9 and J usage is TRBJ1-4; D is unresolved. The CDR3 is 15 residues long. The germline V gene has CDR1 SEHNR and CDR2 FQNEAQ (reference sequence). Trimming stripped 3 bases from V and 6 bases from J, with 14 bases between.

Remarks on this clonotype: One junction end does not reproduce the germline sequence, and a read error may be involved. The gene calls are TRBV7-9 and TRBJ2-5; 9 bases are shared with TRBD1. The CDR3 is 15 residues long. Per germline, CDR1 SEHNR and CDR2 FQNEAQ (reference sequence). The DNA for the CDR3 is TGCGCCAGCAGCCAACTGACAGGGGGTGGGGAGACCCAGTACTTC. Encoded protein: CASSQLTGGGETQYF.

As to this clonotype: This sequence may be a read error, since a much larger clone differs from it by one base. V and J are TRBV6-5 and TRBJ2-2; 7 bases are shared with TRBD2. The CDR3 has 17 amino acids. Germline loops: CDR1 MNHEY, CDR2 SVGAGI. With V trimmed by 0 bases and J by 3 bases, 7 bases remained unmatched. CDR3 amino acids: CASSYSGGFEDTGELFF. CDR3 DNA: TGTGCCAGCAGTTACTCGGGAGGGTTCGAGGACACCGGGGAGCTGTTTTTT.

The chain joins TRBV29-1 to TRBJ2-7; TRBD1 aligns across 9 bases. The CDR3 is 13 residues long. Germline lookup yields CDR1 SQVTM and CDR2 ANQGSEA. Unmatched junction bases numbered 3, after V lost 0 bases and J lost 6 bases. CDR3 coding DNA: TGCAGCGTTGAAGATCGGGACAGGGTCGAGCAGTACTTC. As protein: CSVEDRDRVEQYF.

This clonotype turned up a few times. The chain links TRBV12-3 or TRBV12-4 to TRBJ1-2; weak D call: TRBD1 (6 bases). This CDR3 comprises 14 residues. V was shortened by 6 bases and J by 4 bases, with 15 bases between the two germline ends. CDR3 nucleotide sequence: TGTGCCAGCAGCCGACAGGTCCCCTCCTATGGCTACACCTTC. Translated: CASSRQVPSYGYTF.

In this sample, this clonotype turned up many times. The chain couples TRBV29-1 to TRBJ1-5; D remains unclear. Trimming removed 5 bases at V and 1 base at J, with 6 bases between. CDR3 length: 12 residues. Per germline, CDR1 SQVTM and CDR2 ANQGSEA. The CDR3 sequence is CSVQASNQPQHF. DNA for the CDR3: TGCAGCGTTCAGGCGAGCAATCAGCCCCAGCATTTT.

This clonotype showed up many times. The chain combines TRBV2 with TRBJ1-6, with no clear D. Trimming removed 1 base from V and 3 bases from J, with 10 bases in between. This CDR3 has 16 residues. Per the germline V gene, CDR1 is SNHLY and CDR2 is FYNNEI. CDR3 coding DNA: TGTGCCAGCAGTGAAGAGGGCCAGGACTATAATTCACCCCTCCACTTT. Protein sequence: CASSEEGQDYNSPLHF.

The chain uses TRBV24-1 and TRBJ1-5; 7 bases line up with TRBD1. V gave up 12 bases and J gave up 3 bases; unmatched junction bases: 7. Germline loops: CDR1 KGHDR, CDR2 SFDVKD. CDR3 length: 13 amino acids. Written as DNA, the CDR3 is TGTGCCTCTGAAAAGGGGGCCAATCAGCCCCAGCATTTT. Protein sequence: CASEKGANQPQHF.

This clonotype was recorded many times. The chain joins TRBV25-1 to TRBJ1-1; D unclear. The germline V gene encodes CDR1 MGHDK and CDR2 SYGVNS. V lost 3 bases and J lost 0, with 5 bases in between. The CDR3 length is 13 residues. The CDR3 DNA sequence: TGTGCCAGCAGTGAGTTGGTGAACACTGAAGCTTTCTTT. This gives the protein CASSELVNTEAFF.

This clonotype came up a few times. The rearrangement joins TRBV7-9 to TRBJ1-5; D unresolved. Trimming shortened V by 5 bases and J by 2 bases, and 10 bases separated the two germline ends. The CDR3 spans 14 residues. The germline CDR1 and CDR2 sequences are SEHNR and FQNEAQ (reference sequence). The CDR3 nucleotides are TGTGCCAGCAGCCCTACAGAAGGCAATCAGCCCCAGCATTTT. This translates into CASSPTEGNQPQHF.

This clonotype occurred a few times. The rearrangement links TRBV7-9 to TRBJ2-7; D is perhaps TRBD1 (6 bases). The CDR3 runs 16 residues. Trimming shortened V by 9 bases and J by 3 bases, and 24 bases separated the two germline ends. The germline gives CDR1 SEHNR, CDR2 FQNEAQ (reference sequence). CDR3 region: CASSMGARDTIYEQYF. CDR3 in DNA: TGTGCCAGTAGTATGGGGGCCCGGGACACCATCTACGAGCAGTACTTC.

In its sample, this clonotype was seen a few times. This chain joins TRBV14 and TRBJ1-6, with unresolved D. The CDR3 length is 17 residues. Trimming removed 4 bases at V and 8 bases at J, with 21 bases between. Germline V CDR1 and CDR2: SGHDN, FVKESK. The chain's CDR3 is CASSPLRGRTVDSPLHF. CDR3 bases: TGTGCCAGCAGCCCCCTAAGAGGCAGGACTGTTGATTCACCCCTCCACTTT. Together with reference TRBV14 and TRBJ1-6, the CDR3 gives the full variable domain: EAGVTQFPSHSVIEKGQTVTLRCDPISGHDNLYWYRRVMGKEIKFLLHFVKESKQDESGMPNNRFLAERTGGTYSTLKVQPAELEDSGVYFCASSPLRGRTVDSPLHFGNGTRLTVT.

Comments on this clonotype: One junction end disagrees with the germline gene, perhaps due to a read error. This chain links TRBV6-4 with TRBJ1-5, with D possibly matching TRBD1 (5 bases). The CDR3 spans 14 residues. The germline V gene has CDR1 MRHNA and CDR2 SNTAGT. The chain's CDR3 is CASSHSGGNQPQHF. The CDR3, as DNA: TGTGCCAGCAGTCACTCTGGGGGGAATCAGCCCCAGCATTTT.

The CDR3 nucleotides read TGCAGTGCTAGCCCTCCAACCCCTGGAAACACCATATATTTT. Translated: CSASPPTPGNTIYF. This chain uses TRBV20-1 with TRBJ1-3; D remains ambiguous. The CDR3 extends over 14 amino acids. CDR1 is DFQATT and CDR2 is SNEGSKA in the germline V gene (reference sequence). V gave up 3 bases and J gave up 2 bases, with 11 bases separating them.

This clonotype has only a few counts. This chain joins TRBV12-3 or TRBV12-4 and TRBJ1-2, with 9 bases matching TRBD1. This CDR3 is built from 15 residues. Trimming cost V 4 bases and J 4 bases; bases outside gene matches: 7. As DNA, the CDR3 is TGTGCCAGCAGTTCCCACGGGACAGGGACCTATGGCTACACCTTC. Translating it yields CASSSHGTGTYGYTF.

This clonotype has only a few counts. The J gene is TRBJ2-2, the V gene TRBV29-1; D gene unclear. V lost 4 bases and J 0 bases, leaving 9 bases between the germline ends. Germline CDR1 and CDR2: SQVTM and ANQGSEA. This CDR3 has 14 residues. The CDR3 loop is CSVVVGTNTGELFF. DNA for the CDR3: TGCAGCGTTGTTGTAGGGACGAACACCGGGGAGCTGTTTTTT.

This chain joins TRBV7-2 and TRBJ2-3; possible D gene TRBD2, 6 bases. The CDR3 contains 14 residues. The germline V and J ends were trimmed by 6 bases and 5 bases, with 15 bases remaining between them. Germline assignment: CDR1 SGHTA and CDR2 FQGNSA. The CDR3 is CASSYRGKQDTQYF. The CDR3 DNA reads TGTGCCAGCAGTTATCGGGGGAAGCAAGATACGCAGTATTTT.

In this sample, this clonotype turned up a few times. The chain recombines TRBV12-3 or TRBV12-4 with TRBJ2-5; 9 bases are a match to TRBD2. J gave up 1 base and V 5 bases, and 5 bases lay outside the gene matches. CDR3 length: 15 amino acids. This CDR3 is CASSTTSGIQETQYF. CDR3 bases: TGTGCCAGCAGTACGACTAGCGGAATCCAAGAGACCCAGTACTTC.

CDR3 loop: CASSVVGRMNTEAFF. CDR3 bases: TGTGCCAGCAGCGTAGTGGGACGGATGAACACTGAAGCTTTCTTT. The chain employs TRBV9 and TRBJ1-1; possibly TRBD1 for D (5 bases). Looked up from germline, CDR1 is SGDLS and CDR2 is YYNGEE. The CDR3 totals 15 residues. V was cut by 0 bases and J by 0 bases, with 9 bases left in between.

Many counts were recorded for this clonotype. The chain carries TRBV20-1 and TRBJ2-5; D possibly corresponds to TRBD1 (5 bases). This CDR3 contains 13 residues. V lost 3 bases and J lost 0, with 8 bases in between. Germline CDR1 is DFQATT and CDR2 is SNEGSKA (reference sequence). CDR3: CSASDSHQETQYF. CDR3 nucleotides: TGCAGTGCTAGCGACAGCCACCAAGAGACCCAGTACTTC.

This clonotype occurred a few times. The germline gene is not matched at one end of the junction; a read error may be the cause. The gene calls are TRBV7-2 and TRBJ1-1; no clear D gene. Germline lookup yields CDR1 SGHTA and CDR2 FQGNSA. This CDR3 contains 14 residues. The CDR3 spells CASSQVELNTEAFF. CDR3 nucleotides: TGCGCCAGCAGCCAAGTGGAGCTGAACACTGAAGCTTTCTTT. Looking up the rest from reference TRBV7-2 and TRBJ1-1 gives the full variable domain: GAGVSQSPSNKVTEKGKDVELRCDPISGHTALYWYRQSLGQGLEFLIYFQGNSAPDKSGLPSDRFSAERTGGSVSTLTIQRTQQEDSAVYLCASSQVELNTEAFFGQGTRLTVV.

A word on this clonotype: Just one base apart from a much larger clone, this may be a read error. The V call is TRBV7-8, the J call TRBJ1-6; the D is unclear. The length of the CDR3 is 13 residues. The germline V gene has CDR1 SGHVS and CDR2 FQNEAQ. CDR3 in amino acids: CASSLAPNLPLHF. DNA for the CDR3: TGTGCCAGCAGCTTAGCGCCGAATTTACCCCTCCACTTT.